The clone carrying this T cell receptor beta chain occurred many times. Its target is unknown. This record comes from a study of identical twins. Looked up from germline, CDR1 is MNHNY and CDR2 is SVGAGI (reference sequence). The CDR3 has 15 amino acids. The V segment lost 2 bases and the J segment 6 bases; nucleotides outside the gene matches: 9. Overall study results and limits: Partial confounding of zero-insertion analyses by invariant MAIT and iNKT cells was possible. Abundant beta clonotypes from cord blood bore fewer insertions; memory repertoires lacked this pattern.

TCRdb fed the 5' RACE reads into MiXCR, producing one record per CDR3 protein. The sample lists around 370,000 distinct CDR3 sequences, 8.5% to 10% seen once, with 7.5% to 9.5% in the top ten. The TCR originated in a woman aged 45-65 years in good health. The chain employs TRBV6-6 and TRBJ2-7, with 8 bases fitting TRBD1. The sample comprised naive T cells sorted from blood. CDR3 loop: CASSYGKTGAGEQYV. DNA for the CDR3: TGTGCCAGCAGTTACGGGAAGACAGGGGCCGGCGAGCAGTACGTC.